Given below is one T cell receptor (beta chain) in context. The antigen is unknown. The record originates from a study of PD-L1 blockade in urothelial cancer. Study-level information: In terms of prior chemotherapy, patients had received 0 to 3 regimens. There were a median of approximately 150,000 T cells in blood samples.

General study results and limits: Pretreatment clonality of the blood TCR repertoire below the median was predictive of superior survival.

Regarding time point: peripheral blood 6 weeks after treatment start. Profiled with immunoSEQ multiplex PCR; TCRdb holds only in-frame clones, not every one. The sample consists of around 47,000 clones, roughly 86% of them appearing once. Between the trimmed V and J ends, which lost 7 bases and 8 bases, there was a span of 17 bases. Germline lookup yields CDR1 MNHEY and CDR2 SVGAGI. The CDR3 extends over 13 amino acids. Sequenced here: PBMCs, sampled around atezolizumab (anti-PD-L1) treatment. The clonotype originates from a man aged 55 to 70 with urothelial cancer. The chain employs TRBV6-5 and TRBJ1-2; D remains unclear. CDR3 DNA: TGTGCCAGCACCAATAGGGTGGGAGGAGGCTACACCTTC. This sequence encodes CASTNRVGGGYTF.